The 18 T cell receptor beta chains given below trace back to one sample, sequenced in a study of shared clonotypes between healthy human individuals. Produced via immunoSEQ multiplex PCR; TCRdb's table is partial and in-frame only. The sample records about 2 million clones, approximately 94% being singletons. CD45RO-negative cells were positively selected for CCR7, leaving out terminally differentiated effector memory CD45RA+ cells. Sample: naive CD8+ T cells sorted from blood. The source is a young man in good health.

V is TRBV5-4 and J is TRBJ1-1; 10 bases match TRBD1. Germline V lookup: CDR1 SGHNT, CDR2 YYREEE (reference sequence). This CDR3 has 16 residues. The junction had 10 bases not matched to a gene; V was cut back by 4 bases and J by 4 bases. CDR3 bases: TGTGCCAGCAGCAGGTTGACAGGGGGCGATCTCACTGAAGCTTTCTTT. Encoded protein: CASSRLTGGDLTEAFF.

This rearrangement joins TRBV4-1 to TRBJ2-1; maybe TRBD1 (6 bases). V was trimmed by 4 bases and J by 4 bases, leaving 11 bases between them. The CDR3 spans 14 residues. Germline lookup yields CDR1 MGHRA and CDR2 YSYEKL. DNA of the CDR3: TGCGCCAGCAGCCCAACCGGACAGTACAATGAGCAGTTCTTC. The encoded protein is CASSPTGQYNEQFF.

The chain joins TRBV4-1 to TRBJ2-1; 8 nucleotides line up with TRBD2. The germline V gene has CDR1 MGHRA and CDR2 YSYEKL. With 4 bases clipped from V and 2 bases from J, the junction kept 1 base outside the gene matches. The CDR3 is 14 amino acids. The chain's CDR3 is CASSLRGAYNEQFF. The CDR3 bases are TGCGCCAGCAGCCTGCGGGGGGCCTACAATGAGCAGTTCTTC.

This rearrangement joins TRBV27 to TRBJ2-3, with D hard to call. V dropped 5 bases and J dropped 4 bases, with 10 bases sitting between them. Germline values: CDR1 MNHEY, CDR2 SMNVEV (reference sequence). This CDR3 is built from 13 residues. The CDR3 bases are TGTGCCAGCAGTCCCCTCGTGGCAGATACGCAGTATTTT. Encoded protein: CASSPLVADTQYF.

The genes are TRBV27 and TRBJ1-4; no clear D. This CDR3 comprises 15 residues. The germline CDR1 and CDR2 sequences are MNHEY and SMNVEV (reference sequence). V was trimmed by 5 bases and J by 8 bases, leaving 18 bases between them. The CDR3 nucleotides are TGTGCCAGCAGTCCCGTTGGGCCCGCGAAGGAAAAACTGTTTTTT. It encodes CASSPVGPAKEKLFF.

The V call is TRBV11-2, the J call TRBJ2-7; D call uncertain. The CDR3 spans 13 residues. Trimming removed 4 bases from V and 1 base from J, with 8 bases in between. Germline CDR1 reads SGHAT; CDR2 reads FQNNGV. The DNA for the CDR3 is TGTGCCAGCAGCTACCAATCGTCCTACGAGCAGTACTTC. This codes for CASSYQSSYEQYF.

The V gene is TRBV30, the J gene TRBJ2-7; 8 nucleotides align to TRBD1. V lost 4 bases and J lost 4; bases outside the gene matches: 6. Germline V lookup: CDR1 GTSNPN, CDR2 SVGIG (reference sequence). The CDR3 extends over 13 amino acids. Here the CDR3 DNA reads TGTGCCTGGATTCCCGACAGGGGTTACGAGCAGTACTTC. This gives the protein CAWIPDRGYEQYF.

V usage is TRBV7-9 and J usage is TRBJ1-1; D unclear. CDR3 length: 14 amino acids. V shed 1 base and J shed 3 bases, with 9 bases lying between them. Germline V gene data show CDR1 as SEHNR and CDR2 as FQNEAQ (reference sequence). Here the CDR3 reads CASSLVGDDTEAFF. In DNA, the CDR3 is TGTGCCAGCAGCTTAGTGGGAGATGACACTGAAGCTTTCTTT.

The rearrangement links TRBV28 to TRBJ2-5; D tentatively fits TRBD1 or TRBD2 (5 bases each). The CDR3 is made up of 13 amino acids. With 6 bases removed from V and 0 bases from J, the gap between germline ends came to 8 bases. Germline CDR1 and CDR2: MDHEN and SYDVKM. The CDR3 nucleotides read TGTGCCAGCAGCGGGGCGTACCAAGAGACCCAGTACTTC. Translated: CASSGAYQETQYF.

The chain is built from TRBV27 and TRBJ2-4, with D unclear. V was cut by 6 bases and J by 7 bases, with 13 bases left in between. The CDR3 has 13 amino acids. The germline V gene has CDR1 MNHEY and CDR2 SMNVEV (reference sequence). DNA of the CDR3: TGTGCCAGCAGCTTAGGGTTGTGGAACATTCAGTACTTC. This codes for CASSLGLWNIQYF.

This clone has only one observation. The chain combines TRBV19 with TRBJ2-2; 10 positions match TRBD2. This CDR3 is built from 15 residues. From germline, CDR1 is LNHDA and CDR2 SQIVND (reference sequence). The J segment lost 3 bases and the V segment lost 8 bases, leaving 6 bases of the junction unmatched. The CDR3 reads CASGKREGYTGELFF. CDR3 nucleotide sequence: TGTGCCAGTGGCAAGCGGGAGGGGTACACCGGGGAGCTGTTTTTT. Looking up the rest from reference TRBV19 and TRBJ2-2 gives the full variable domain: DGGITQSPKYLFRKEGQNVTLSCEQNLNHDAMYWYRQDPGQGLRLIYYSQIVNDFQKGDIAEGYSVSREKKESFPLTVTSAQKNPTAFYLCASGKREGYTGELFFGEGSRLTVL.

The chain has TRBV2 and TRBJ2-5, with unresolved D. Germline loops: CDR1 SNHLY, CDR2 FYNNEI. The CDR3 is made up of 13 amino acids. Trimming pared 7 bases from V and 5 bases from J, leaving 14 bases between. CDR3 sequence (DNA): TGTGCCAGCATGGCCAGAGCCTACGAGACCCAGTACTTC. This sequence encodes CASMARAYETQYF.

The chain recombines TRBV10-1 with TRBJ2-2; D remains unclear. V was trimmed by 5 bases and J by 2 bases, leaving 6 bases between them. The V gene's germline CDR1 is WNHNN and CDR2 SYGVQD (reference sequence). CDR3 length equals 13 residues. The CDR3 spells CASSPDNTGELFF. DNA of the CDR3: TGCGCCAGCAGTCCCGACAACACCGGGGAGCTGTTTTTT.

The V and J genes are TRBV27 and TRBJ2-3, with D uncertain. The CDR3 has 16 residues. Trimming removed 0 bases from V and 4 bases from J, with 14 bases in between. CDR1 and CDR2 (germline): MNHEY, SMNVEV (reference sequence). The CDR3 region has the DNA TGTGCCAGCAGTTTATCGGTTTCGGCGGTTTCAGATACGCAGTATTTT. Translated, it gives CASSLSVSAVSDTQYF.

The J gene is TRBJ2-7, the V gene TRBV14; D is unresolved. This CDR3 has 13 residues. V was clipped by 4 bases and J by 7 bases, with 14 bases between them. CDR1 and CDR2 (germline): SGHDN, FVKESK. The CDR3 here is CASSPYLTWEQYF. The CDR3 coding sequence is TGTGCCAGCAGCCCTTACCTGACGTGGGAGCAGTACTTC.

This clone was seen a single time. J is TRBJ2-2 and V is TRBV4-1; 11 bases are shared with TRBD1. The CDR3 has 17 amino acids. V dropped 2 bases and J dropped 5; count of bases not matched to a gene: 7. The V gene's germline CDR1 is MGHRA and CDR2 YSYEKL. CDR3 amino acids: CASSQPGQGARTGELFF. Here the CDR3 DNA reads TGCGCCAGCAGCCAACCAGGACAGGGGGCTAGGACCGGGGAGCTGTTTTTT.

The chain couples TRBV9 to TRBJ1-2; D gene unclear. Germline CDR1 is SGDLS and CDR2 is YYNGEE. Trimming pared 3 bases from V and 8 bases from J, leaving 11 bases between. The CDR3 is 12 amino acids. Written as DNA, the CDR3 is TGTGCCAGCAGCGACGACCCCGGGGGCTACACCTTC. Amino acid sequence: CASSDDPGGYTF.

The J gene is TRBJ2-5, the V gene TRBV27; D may match TRBD1 or TRBD2 (5 bases each). The germline gives CDR1 MNHEY, CDR2 SMNVEV (reference sequence). The V end lost 5 bases, the J end lost 2 bases, and 15 bases lay between the germline ends. The CDR3 contains 15 residues. For the CDR3, the DNA is TGTGCCAGCAGTCCTTACCTGAGGGGTCAAGAGACCCAGTACTTC. As protein: CASSPYLRGQETQYF.